The clone carrying this TCR beta chain was observed many times. Patients chosen for sequencing had shown CD8+CD57+ cell expansion by flow cytometry. This entry comes from a study of CD8+CD57+ T cells in acquired aplastic anemia. TCR beta VDJ and CDR3 profiles were obtained from a genomic DNA template. TCRdb processed the reads anew with MiXCR; each CDR3 protein has one entry. This table holds 150,000 to 200,000 distinct CDR3 sequences, about 45% found once. In germline, CDR1 is WNHNN, CDR2 SYGVQD (reference sequence). This CDR3 spans 10 amino acids. The germline V and J ends were trimmed by 4 bases and 8 bases, with 3 bases remaining between them.

The TCR originated in a human donor with aplastic anemia. The J gene is TRBJ2-1, the V gene TRBV10-1; D is uncertain. Sample: sorted CD4+, CD8+, or CD8+CD57+ T cells (not recorded which) from PBMCs. The CDR3 loop reads CASSGDEQFF. The DNA of the CDR3 is TGCGCCAGCAGTGGAGATGAGCAGTTCTTC.